The 14 T cell receptor beta chains given below trace back to one sample, sequenced in a study of shared clonotypes between healthy human individuals. Naive CD8 cells were CD45RO-negative, positively selected for CCR7, excluding terminally differentiated effector memory CD45RA+ cells. Assay: immunoSEQ multiplex PCR; the TCRdb copy retains only in-frame clones and omits some. Of about 2.2 million clones listed, 93% are singletons. Sequencing was carried out using naive CD8+ T cells from PBMCs. These receptors all stem from a man younger than 35 in good health. Some clones in this sample may be carry-over from other donors' samples.

The chain has TRBV29-1 and TRBJ2-7; TRBD1 is a possible D gene (5 bases). The germline V gene encodes CDR1 SQVTM and CDR2 ANQGSEA. Trimming stripped 6 bases from V and 7 bases from J, with 19 bases between. The CDR3 runs to 13 residues. The CDR3 here is CSVVDRDHGEQYF. The CDR3, as DNA: TGCAGCGTCGTTGACAGAGACCACGGGGAGCAGTACTTC.

The J gene is TRBJ2-7, the V gene TRBV6-1; D uncertain. V lost 4 bases to trimming and J lost 4 bases, with 8 bases between them. This CDR3 contains 12 residues. Germline CDR1 reads MNHNS; CDR2 reads SASEGT. This CDR3 reads CASSALLYEQYF. The CDR3 nucleotides are TGTGCCAGCAGTGCCCTACTTTACGAGCAGTACTTC.

The rearrangement joins TRBV5-1 to TRBJ2-5; D unresolved. This CDR3 region has 13 residues. In germline, CDR1 is SGHRS, CDR2 YFSETQ. The V gene lost 3 bases and the J gene lost 1 base, with 7 bases spanning the gap. CDR3 bases: TGCGCCAGCAGCTCCCGTGGCCAAGAGACCCAGTACTTC. This encodes CASSSRGQETQYF. Supplemented by reference TRBV5-1 and TRBJ2-5, the full variable domain reads KAGVTQTPRYLIKTRGQQVTLSCSPISGHRSVSWYQQTPGQGLQFLFEYFSETQRNKGNFPGRFSGRQFSNSRSEMNVSTLELGDSALYLCASSSRGQETQYFGPGTRLLVL.

The count of this clone is one. The gene calls are TRBV5-6 and TRBJ2-7, with 9 bases identical to TRBD1. CDR1 is SGHDT and CDR2 is YYEEEE in the germline V gene. The CDR3 covers 16 residues. The ends lost 0 bases at V and 4 bases at J; junction bases unmatched: 8. The CDR3 coding sequence is TGTGCCAGCAGCTTGGGTGCTGACAGGGGGTCGTACGAGCAGTACTTC. Protein sequence: CASSLGADRGSYEQYF.

This clone was detected a few times. The rearrangement links TRBV27 to TRBJ1-1; D possibly corresponds to TRBD1 (5 bases). V lost 5 bases to trimming and J lost 0 bases, with 10 bases between them. The CDR3 spans 14 residues. Germline-derived CDR1 and CDR2 are MNHEY and SMNVEV (reference sequence). DNA for the CDR3: TGTGCCAGCAGTACCCGGGGGATGAACACTGAAGCTTTCTTT. It translates to CASSTRGMNTEAFF.

J is TRBJ2-7 and V is TRBV10-2; the D gene is possibly TRBD2 (5 bases). The V end was cut by 3 bases, the J end by 0 bases, with 18 bases between. CDR3 size: 17 residues. Germline loops: CDR1 WSHSY, CDR2 SAAADI. This CDR3 reads CASSEELREKASYEQYF. CDR3 sequence (DNA): TGCGCCAGCAGTGAAGAGCTCCGGGAAAAGGCCTCCTACGAGCAGTACTTC.

V is TRBV7-9 and J is TRBJ2-7; D perhaps matches TRBD1 (5 bases). From germline, CDR1 is SEHNR and CDR2 FQNEAQ (reference sequence). CDR3 length: 14 amino acids. With 5 bases removed from V and 3 bases from J, the gap between germline ends came to 14 bases. The CDR3 nucleotides read TGTGCCAGCAGCCTGGCCAGGGTTGGCTACGAGCAGTACTTC. It codes for CASSLARVGYEQYF.

Of note for this clone: Other DNA sequences within the sample encode an identical CDR3. The V call is TRBV27, the J call TRBJ2-7, with a weak D call TRBD1 (5 bases). This CDR3 contains 15 residues. V dropped 0 bases and J dropped 0 bases, with 9 bases sitting between them. CDR1 is MNHEY, CDR2 SMNVEV, per germline (reference sequence). CDR3 DNA sequence: TGTGCCAGCAGTTTATCTGGGGCTTCCTCCTACGAGCAGTACTTC. Translation: CASSLSGASSYEQYF.

The rearrangement uses TRBV29-1 and TRBJ2-5; a possible D gene is TRBD2 (6 bases). Germline CDR1 is SQVTM and CDR2 is ANQGSEA. V was pared by 7 bases and J by 3 bases, with 15 bases between. The CDR3 is 13 amino acids. CDR3: CSAMAGFEETQYF. The CDR3 DNA sequence: TGCAGCGCCATGGCGGGATTTGAAGAGACCCAGTACTTC.

The genes are TRBV29-1 and TRBJ1-2; D remains unclear. The CDR3 sequence is 15 residues long. CDR1 and CDR2 (germline): SQVTM, ANQGSEA. V lost 2 bases and J lost 6, with 19 bases in between. CDR3 sequence (DNA): TGCAGCGTTGAACCTTCCCCGTTTGGGTTCCATGGCTACACCTTC. Translating gives CSVEPSPFGFHGYTF.

The gene calls are TRBV9 and TRBJ2-5, with D possibly matching TRBD1 (5 bases). V was pared by 0 bases and J by 2 bases, with 11 bases between. The CDR3 consists of 15 residues. Germline V gives CDR1 SGDLS, CDR2 YYNGEE. CDR3 amino acids: CASSVEGKGQETQYF. The CDR3 DNA follows: TGTGCCAGCAGCGTAGAGGGTAAGGGGCAAGAGACCCAGTACTTC.

V and J are TRBV5-6 and TRBJ2-1; D unresolved. Trimming shortened V by 0 bases and J by 3 bases, and 7 bases separated the two germline ends. The CDR3 consists of 14 residues. Germline V CDR1 and CDR2: SGHDT, YYEEEE. As DNA, the CDR3 is TGTGCCAGCAGCTTGGCCTATGGCTACAATGAGCAGTTCTTC. Its translation is CASSLAYGYNEQFF.

The chain has TRBV6-5 and TRBJ1-1; D uncertain. The ends were cut back, 5 bases at V and 1 base at J, with 8 bases in the middle. This CDR3 spans 13 amino acids. CDR1 and CDR2 (germline): MNHEY, SVGAGI. CDR3 DNA: TGTGCCAGCAGTGACAACAGGAACACTGAAGCTTTCTTT. Translated: CASSDNRNTEAFF.

In DNA form, the CDR3 reads TGTGCCAGCAGCTCCTTTGAGAAGACCATTAAAAACATTCAGTACTTC. This gives the protein CASSSFEKTIKNIQYF. The chain combines TRBV5-5 with TRBJ2-4; D unresolved. Germline V lookup: CDR1 SGHKS, CDR2 YYEKEE (reference sequence). CDR3 length equals 16 residues. Trimming removed 3 bases from V and 4 bases from J, with 17 bases in between. Full variable domain (rest looked up from reference TRBV5-5 and TRBJ2-4): DAGVTQSPTHLIKTRGQQVTLRCSPISGHKSVSWYQQVLGQGPQFIFQYYEKEERGRGNFPDRFSARQFPNYSSELNVNALLLGDSALYLCASSSFEKTIKNIQYFGAGTRLSVL.